The clone carrying this TCR beta chain was recorded many times. Antigen: not known. These data are taken from a study of identical twins. Findings of the study overall: Twin pairs' shared out-of-frame alpha sequences were enriched in low generation probability. Whereas memory repertoires showed no such difference, abundant cord blood beta clonotypes carried fewer insertions.

TCRdb re-derived calls from the 5' RACE reads in MiXCR, one entry per CDR3 protein. The table lists roughly 290,000 distinct CDR3 sequences, 6.5% to 9.5% of them singletons. The data were also submitted as part of a second study, on yellow fever vaccine responses in identical twins.

Sequenced sample: memory (CD45RO+) T cells sorted from blood. This clonotype was obtained from a woman aged 18-29 years in good health.

The CDR3 loop reads CASLSGGANTGELFF. As DNA, the CDR3 is TGTGCCAGCTTAAGTGGGGGAGCGAACACCGGGGAGCTGTTTTTT. The chain recombines TRBV7-9 with TRBJ2-2; D may match TRBD1 or TRBD2 (5 bases each). The V and J ends lost 8 bases and 0 bases respectively, with 13 bases between them. The germline gives CDR1 SEHNR, CDR2 FQNEAQ (reference sequence). The CDR3 is 15 amino acids. The whole variable domain, remainder taken from reference TRBV7-9 and TRBJ2-2, is DTGVSQNPRHKITKRGQNVTFRCDPISEHNRLYWYRQTLGQGPEFLTYFQNEAQLEKSRLLSDRFSAERPKGSFSTLEIQRTEQGDSAMYLCASLSGGANTGELFFGEGSRLTVL.